This TCR beta chain was found in a study of early T cells in non-severe SARS-CoV-2 infection. Study-level information: The chains were unpaired, and the sequenced material was bulk RNA from unsorted whole blood.

Individual cDNA molecules received unique molecular identifiers. TCRdb fed the 5' RACE reads into MiXCR, producing one record per CDR3 protein. The sample contains some 96,000 distinct CDR3 sequences, 13% of which appear only once. Study observations and caveats: Reliance on VDJdb matching favored anti-spike CD8 responses; private and CD4 specificities were missed.

This clonotype was seen only a few times. The antigen remains undetermined. Germline V gives CDR1 KGHSH, CDR2 LQKENI. V was clipped by 0 bases and J by 5 bases; unmatched bases: 0. The CDR3 spans 13 residues. Sequenced input: whole blood. This TCR was sampled from an adult who was a healthcare worker with PCR-confirmed SARS-CoV-2 infection or an uninfected control (not recorded which). The chain carries TRBV18 and TRBJ2-5; TRBD1 agrees at 7 bases. The CDR3 loop is CASSPPTGETQYF. The CDR3 DNA is TGTGCCAGCTCACCACCGACAGGGGAGACCCAGTACTTC.